The 20 T cell receptor beta chains given below trace back to one sample, sequenced in a study of human T cells and chemical hapten exposure. TCRdb analysed the 5' RACE reads with MiXCR anew, one entry per CDR3 protein. The profile covers 110,000 or so distinct CDR3 sequences, with more than 15% appearing a single time and 2.5% to 3.5% taken by the ten largest. Extraction of total RNA was performed on unfractionated whole blood. These TCRs come from a human donor in good health.

This clonotype was seen more than once but under ten times. The J gene is TRBJ2-3, the V gene TRBV6-1; D is ambiguous. The length of the CDR3 is 12 residues. Germline V gives CDR1 MNHNS, CDR2 SASEGT. Trimming left V 6 bases short and J 2 bases short, with 6 bases between. This CDR3 reads CASSPDTDTQYF. CDR3 coding DNA: TGTGCCAGCAGCCCGGACACAGATACGCAGTATTTT.

Only a few counts were recorded for this clonotype. The V call is TRBV28, the J call TRBJ2-2; possible D gene TRBD1, 5 bases. The CDR3 covers 14 residues. Trimming took off 3 bases at V and 6 bases at J, with 11 bases between the two ends. Germline V gives CDR1 MDHEN, CDR2 SYDVKM. The CDR3 protein is CASSLIRVSGELFF. In DNA, the CDR3 is TGTGCCAGCAGTTTGATCAGGGTTTCCGGGGAGCTGTTTTTT.

This clonotype appeared a few times. The rearrangement links TRBV23-1 to TRBJ2-4, with 11 bases identical to TRBD2. TRBV23-1 belongs to the ORF category, with a function that is uncertain. After removal of 4 bases from V and 2 bases from J, the junction contained 10 bases not matched to a gene. This CDR3 contains 18 residues. CDR3 sequence reads: CASSLPGTSGFPKNIQYF. The CDR3 DNA is TGCGCCAGCAGTCTCCCCGGGACTAGCGGATTCCCCAAAAACATTCAGTACTTC.

The chain couples TRBV28 to TRBJ1-3; D not certain. The V and J ends lost 2 bases and 3 bases respectively, with 14 bases between them. The CDR3 has 16 residues. Germline V gene data show CDR1 as MDHEN and CDR2 as SYDVKM. The CDR3 sequence: CASSLIRPPDGNTIYF. The CDR3 coding sequence is TGTGCCAGCAGTTTAATAAGACCCCCTGATGGAAACACCATATATTTT.

The CDR3 here is CASSQGWKNYGYTF. CDR3 coding DNA: TGTGCCAGCAGCCAAGGTTGGAAGAACTATGGCTACACCTTC. The chain links TRBV14 to TRBJ1-2, with unresolved D. Germline V gives CDR1 SGHDN, CDR2 FVKESK. The CDR3 totals 14 residues. Between the trimmed V and J ends, which lost 1 base and 2 bases, there was a span of 8 bases.

The chain recombines TRBV5-6 with TRBJ1-4, with D maybe TRBD1 (6 bases). This CDR3 region has 13 residues. V lost 6 bases and J lost 7, with 13 bases in between. The germline gives CDR1 SGHDT, CDR2 YYEEEE. The CDR3 DNA is TGTGCCAGCACCCAGACAGGTGGTGAAAAACTGTTTTTT. Its translation is CASTQTGGEKLFF.

Only a few counts were recorded for this clonotype. The chain couples TRBV6-2 or TRBV6-3 to TRBJ2-3; the D is unclear. CDR1 and CDR2 (germline): MNHEY, SVGEGT. Deletions cut 6 bases from V and 5 bases from J, with 21 bases between. The CDR3 sequence is 16 residues long. In nucleotides, the CDR3 is TGTGCCAGCAGATACCGGGCCAGTCCCCGTATAGATACGCAGTATTTT. Its protein is CASRYRASPRIDTQYF.

The chain uses TRBV7-8 and TRBJ2-5; 14 bases line up with TRBD2. The CDR3 extends over 17 amino acids. Looked up from germline, CDR1 is SGHVS and CDR2 is FQNEAQ. The V and J ends lost 4 bases and 5 bases, in that order; junction bases with no gene match: 9. The CDR3 loop reads CASSYLTSGRARETQYF. DNA for the CDR3: TGTGCCAGCAGCTACCTGACTAGCGGGAGGGCGAGGGAGACCCAGTACTTC.

This clonotype was seen a handful of times. V is TRBV7-9 and J is TRBJ2-4, with 8 bases matching TRBD2. The CDR3 runs 14 residues. The germline CDR1 and CDR2 sequences are SEHNR and FQNEAQ (reference sequence). Trimming at V came to 2 bases and at J to 3 bases, leaving 0 bases not matched to a gene. CDR3 nucleotides: TGTGCCAGCAGCTTAACTAGCGGCAAAAACATTCAGTACTTC. It codes for CASSLTSGKNIQYF.

This clonotype was observed a handful of times. This rearrangement joins TRBV19 to TRBJ2-6; maybe TRBD1 (5 bases). The CDR3 covers 16 residues. Germline V gene sequence: CDR1 LNHDA, CDR2 SQIVND (reference sequence). V was shortened by 8 bases and J by 0 bases, with 14 bases between the two germline ends. The CDR3 region has the DNA TGTGCCAGTGAGTGGGGCCGCAGCTCTGGGGCCAACGTCCTGACTTTC. It specifies CASEWGRSSGANVLTF.

The chain employs TRBV15 and TRBJ2-5; 11 nucleotides agree with TRBD2. The CDR3 loop spans 17 amino acids. V gave up 4 bases and J gave up 1 base; unmatched junction bases: 8. Germline lookup yields CDR1 LNHNV and CDR2 YYDKDF (reference sequence). The CDR3 sequence: CATSKPGLAVGQETQYF. In DNA form, the CDR3 reads TGTGCCACCAGCAAGCCGGGACTAGCGGTTGGCCAAGAGACCCAGTACTTC.

Remarks on this clonotype: Germline and junction disagree at one end, which may indicate a read error. The chain is built from TRBV6-6 and TRBJ1-6; no clear D. CDR1 is MNHNY and CDR2 is SVGAGI in the germline V gene (reference sequence). The CDR3 is made up of 13 amino acids. The CDR3 region has the DNA TGTGCCAGCAGTTACATTAAGAATTCACGCCTCCACTTT. It is translated as CASSYIKNSRLHF.

The J gene is TRBJ2-1, the V gene TRBV4-1, with TRBD2 matching 10 bases. The CDR3 has 17 residues. J lost 9 bases, V lost 1 base, and 12 bases had no gene match. Germline values: CDR1 MGHRA, CDR2 YSYEKL. The CDR3 DNA sequence: TGCGCCAGCAGCCAAGGATCAAGCGGGAGGGCCCGTAGTGAGCAGTTCTTC. Residues: CASSQGSSGRARSEQFF.

The chain recombines TRBV16 with TRBJ1-4, with D unclear. CDR1 is KGHSY, CDR2 FQNENV, per germline. The V gene lost 5 bases and the J gene lost 6 bases, with 16 bases spanning the gap. The CDR3 has 15 amino acids. CDR3 DNA sequence: TGTGCCAGCAGCTCAATCGAAGGGAGGGATGAAAAACTGTTTTTT. As protein: CASSSIEGRDEKLFF.

The sample holds a few counts of this clonotype. This rearrangement joins TRBV6-6 to TRBJ1-3; D is undetermined. Trimming removed 2 bases at V and 2 bases at J, with 10 bases between. This CDR3 has 15 residues. The V gene's germline CDR1 is MNHNY and CDR2 SVGAGI (reference sequence). The CDR3 sequence is CASSYPAEAGNTIYF. For the CDR3, the DNA is TGTGCCAGCAGTTACCCAGCAGAAGCTGGAAACACCATATATTTT.

This clonotype was seen more than once but under ten times. J is TRBJ2-5 and V is TRBV13; 7 bases match TRBD1. The V segment lost 1 base and the J segment 5 bases; nucleotides outside the gene matches: 10. The CDR3 extends over 16 amino acids. Looked up from germline, CDR1 is PRHDT and CDR2 is FYEKMQ (reference sequence). The CDR3 nucleotides are TGTGCCAGCAGCTTAGTTACAGGGGCGGTCAAGGAGACCCAGTACTTC. This sequence encodes CASSLVTGAVKETQYF.

This clonotype was picked up a small number of times. This CDR3 reads CASREQGGSQPQHF. In DNA form, the CDR3 reads TGTGCCAGCAGGGAACAGGGGGGCAGTCAGCCCCAGCATTTT. J is TRBJ1-5 and V is TRBV28; 8 positions agree with TRBD1. Losses at the gene ends were 6 bases for V and 6 bases for J; bases not matched to a gene: 7. This CDR3 contains 14 residues. Looked up from germline, CDR1 is MDHEN and CDR2 is SYDVKM. The full variable domain, rest sourced from reference TRBV28 and TRBJ1-5, is DVKVTQSSRYLVKRTGEKVFLECVQDMDHENMFWYRQDPGLGLRLIYFSYDVKMKEKGDIPEGYSVSREKKERFSLILESASTNQTSMYLCASREQGGSQPQHFGDGTRLSIL.

This sequence joins TRBV6-6 and TRBJ2-1, with a possible D match to TRBD1 (5 bases). CDR1 is MNHNY and CDR2 is SVGAGI in the germline V gene (reference sequence). This CDR3 region has 14 residues. V lost 6 bases and J 0 bases, leaving 9 bases between the germline ends. The CDR3, as DNA: TGTGCCAGCAGGTACAGGAGCTCCTACAATGAGCAGTTCTTC. Translating gives CASRYRSSYNEQFF.

This chain connects TRBV19 to TRBJ1-1; TRBD1 might be the D (6 bases). V lost 9 bases and J lost 5, with 16 bases in between. This CDR3 region has 13 residues. CDR1 is LNHDA, CDR2 SQIVND, per germline (reference sequence). Here the CDR3 reads CASRMGQLTEAFF. The CDR3, as DNA: TGTGCCAGCAGGATGGGACAACTAACTGAAGCTTTCTTT.

The sample holds many counts of this clonotype. The V and J genes are TRBV24-1 and TRBJ1-3; D is undetermined. Germline assignment: CDR1 KGHDR and CDR2 SFDVKD. V dropped 3 bases and J dropped 0 bases, with 11 bases sitting between them. The CDR3 has 16 residues. The CDR3 here is CATSDPGRGSGNTIYF. DNA of the CDR3: TGTGCCACCAGTGATCCCGGCCGGGGCTCTGGAAACACCATATATTTT.